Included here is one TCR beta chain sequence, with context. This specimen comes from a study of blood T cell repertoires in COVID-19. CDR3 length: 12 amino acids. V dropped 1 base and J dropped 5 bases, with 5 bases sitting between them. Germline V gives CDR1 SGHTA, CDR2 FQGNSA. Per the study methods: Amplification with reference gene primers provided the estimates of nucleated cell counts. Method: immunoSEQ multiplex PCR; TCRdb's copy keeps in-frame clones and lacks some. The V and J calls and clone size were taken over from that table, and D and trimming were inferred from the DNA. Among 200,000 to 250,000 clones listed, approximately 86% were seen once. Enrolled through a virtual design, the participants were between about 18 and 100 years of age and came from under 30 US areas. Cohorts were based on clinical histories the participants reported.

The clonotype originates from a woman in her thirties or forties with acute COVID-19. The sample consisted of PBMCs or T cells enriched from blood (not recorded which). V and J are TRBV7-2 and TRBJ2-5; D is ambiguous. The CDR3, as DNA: TGTGCCAGCAGCTTAGTGGCTGAGACCCAGTACTTC. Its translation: CASSLVAETQYF.